The 3 T cell receptor beta chains below all came from one sample that was sequenced in a study of blood T cell repertoires in COVID-19. Assay used: immunoSEQ multiplex PCR; TCRdb lists only in-frame clones, some missing. Among about 320,000 clones listed, 85% were seen once. The sample taken for sequencing was PBMCs or T cells enriched from blood (not recorded which). All receptors derive from a woman in her twenties or thirties who had been exposed to COVID-19.

V usage is TRBV7-3 and J usage is TRBJ1-1; D is possibly TRBD1 (5 bases). Germline CDR1 and CDR2: SGHTA and FQGTGA. Trimming removed 5 bases at V and 1 base at J, with 23 bases between. This CDR3 contains 18 residues. The CDR3 DNA is TGTGCCAGCAGCCCCATGGGTGTCAGGGATTGGACGAACACTGAAGCTTTCTTT. Its protein is CASSPMGVRDWTNTEAFF.

The chain links TRBV7-9 to TRBJ2-3, with D perhaps matching TRBD2 (5 bases). Germline V gene sequence: CDR1 SEHNR, CDR2 FQNEAQ (reference sequence). The length of the CDR3 is 14 residues. Trimming removed 3 bases at V and 4 bases at J, with 11 bases between. CDR3 DNA sequence: TGTGCCAGCAGCTTTGGAACAGCGGCAGATACGCAGTATTTT. Translating gives CASSFGTAADTQYF.

The chain links TRBV4-3 to TRBJ1-1; D gene ambiguous. Per the germline V gene, CDR1 is LGHNA and CDR2 is YSLEER. V lost 4 bases to trimming and J lost 3 bases, with 18 bases between them. This CDR3 is built from 16 residues. In DNA form, the CDR3 reads TGCGCCAGCAGCCGAACGGACTTACATGGGGACACTGAAGCTTTCTTT. It codes for CASSRTDLHGDTEAFF.